This T cell receptor (beta chain) is from a study of blood T cell repertoires in COVID-19 (dated by TCRdb to 2020 to 2021). A note on the overall study: Samples from collaborators originated in the United States, Italy and Spain and spanned both the acute and convalescent phases of COVID-19. The prospective study material was composed of cDNA or gDNA derived from T cells, B-cell-depleted T cells, or PBMCs. Deeply sampled blood TCRbeta repertoires from subjects exposed to, actively infected with, or recovered from COVID-19 were included in the dataset. The repertoires were released in a freely available public database intended as a resource for research on the immune response to SARS-CoV-2. The samples were drawn from the first 160 participants of the ongoing ImmuneRACE study and from 950 to 1,500 subjects provided by 6 global collaborators. Sample metadata almost always included a de-identified subject ID, COVID-19 status, age in years and sex. Where HLA class I and class II types were available, the types were taken from metadata supplied by the sample provider, not from assay-based typing.

In the prospective study, participants were about 18 to 90 years old, resided in 24 geographic areas of the United States, and were enrolled through a virtual design. To assign participants to cohorts, the prospective study relied on clinical history that participants themselves reported in a screening survey and a study questionnaire. For ImmuneRACE Cohort 3, a participant was defined as recovered based on two consecutive negative NP/OP PCR tests, clearance by a healthcare professional, or resolution of symptoms. Each participant in the prospective study had whole blood, serum and a nasopharyngeal or oropharyngeal swab collected by mobile phlebotomists. Over a roughly two-month period, participants in the prospective study had the option of providing additional blood draws and questionnaires. Blood samples from the prospective study were shipped frozen or at room temperature prior to DNA extraction.

Results the study describes overall, beyond this receptor: The quantity of clinical and demographic metadata differed by source and by participant and was supplied without curation.

For this clone: The antigen this receptor binds is unknown. No much larger clonotype is one base removed from it; base qualities were not supplied.

TCRbeta CDR3 regions were amplified from genomic DNA using the immunoSEQ Assay, a bias-controlled multiplex PCR. In the paper's pipeline: The number of nucleated cells in each sample was estimated from the amplification of reference gene primers within the assay. To quantify the absolute abundance of each unique TCRbeta CDR3 rearrangement, sequence reads were collapsed and filtered. For each sample, productive Simpson clonality was calculated as the square root of Simpson's diversity index across productive rearrangements. TCRdb obtained this table from immuneACCESS and retained in-frame rearrangements with V and J assigned. These tables miss some clones; where compared with another copy, unresolved V genes account for less than half of the shortfall, and the remainder is unexplained. V and J calls and clone size are copied from that table; D and trimming were computed from the DNA. This sample is represented by roughly 370,000 clones; around nine tenths of them were singletons. Jointly, the top ten make up 10% of the sample.

From the cysteine up to the phenylalanine, the CDR3 has a length of 13 residues. This entry keeps only the CDR3 DNA: 39 bases, framed from base 1. CDR1 SGHRS and CDR2 YFSETQ are derived from the germline V gene. The junction shows trimming of 4 bases on V and 6 bases on J, and the gene matches do not reach 4 bases of it. The TCR was taken from a woman in her forties or fifties who had recovered from COVID-19. The sample comprised PBMCs or T cells enriched from blood (not recorded which). The chain was built from TRBV5-1 and TRBJ1-2, and TRBD1 matches 9 of the central bases. The CDR3 here reads CASSLGQGNGYTF. In nucleotide form, the sequence is TGCGCCAGCAGCCTAGGACAGGGGAATGGCTACACCTTC.